The clone carrying this TCR beta chain was counted at least ten times. The CDR3 spans 15 residues. Germline lookup yields CDR1 DFQATT and CDR2 SNEGSKA (reference sequence). V was clipped by 3 bases and J by 1 base, with 15 bases between them. This entry comes from a study of T-cell reconstitution after alpha-beta-depleted transplantation in children. Unique molecular identifiers were incorporated during preparation of the TCRbeta library. TCRdb fed the PCR reads into MiXCR, producing one record per CDR3 protein. The sample records approximately 350,000 distinct CDR3 sequences, 10% to 13% being singletons.

The material was PBMCs from the stem cell graft donor, obtained from the stem cell graft. The genes are TRBV20-1 and TRBJ1-1; weak D call: TRBD1 (5 bases). The clonotype comes from a human donor who donated a stem cell graft to a child with acute lymphoblastic leukemia. The CDR3: CSASKPGRGNTEAFF. The CDR3 DNA reads TGCAGTGCTAGTAAGCCGGGACGCGGGAACACTGAAGCTTTCTTT.